This T cell receptor (beta chain) was obtained from a study of shared clonotypes between healthy human individuals. For the study at large: Every donor yielded three CD4 naive, three CD4 memory, two CD8 naive and one CD8 memory plate.

Germline V gene data show CDR1 as KGHSH and CDR2 as LQKENI. This CDR3 is built from 17 residues. Losses at the gene ends were 3 bases for V and 6 bases for J; bases not matched to a gene: 8. General observations from the study: Non-shared clonotypes showed lower generation probabilities than clonotypes common to all four donors.

Deep level was the assay's run setting. Methods used by the authors: With immunoSEQ giving junction-only sequences and no quality scores, filtering differed. The protocol was immunoSEQ multiplex PCR, while the TCRdb copy is restricted to in-frame clones and leaves out a portion. V, J and clone size derive from that table, while D and trimming were established from the DNA sequence. The sample has approximately 2.4 million clones; approximately 94% are singletons. Comment on this clone: Its antigen is not known.

This TCR was sampled from a man between 18 and 35 years old in good health. The sequenced sample was naive CD4+ T cells sorted from blood. Subset indicated: CD45RA+ positively selected. J is TRBJ2-3 and V is TRBV18, with 14 bases fitting TRBD2. CDR3 loop: CASSPQTSGGARDTQYF. CDR3 DNA sequence: TGTGCCAGCTCACCTCAGACTAGCGGGGGGGCCAGGGATACGCAGTATTTT.